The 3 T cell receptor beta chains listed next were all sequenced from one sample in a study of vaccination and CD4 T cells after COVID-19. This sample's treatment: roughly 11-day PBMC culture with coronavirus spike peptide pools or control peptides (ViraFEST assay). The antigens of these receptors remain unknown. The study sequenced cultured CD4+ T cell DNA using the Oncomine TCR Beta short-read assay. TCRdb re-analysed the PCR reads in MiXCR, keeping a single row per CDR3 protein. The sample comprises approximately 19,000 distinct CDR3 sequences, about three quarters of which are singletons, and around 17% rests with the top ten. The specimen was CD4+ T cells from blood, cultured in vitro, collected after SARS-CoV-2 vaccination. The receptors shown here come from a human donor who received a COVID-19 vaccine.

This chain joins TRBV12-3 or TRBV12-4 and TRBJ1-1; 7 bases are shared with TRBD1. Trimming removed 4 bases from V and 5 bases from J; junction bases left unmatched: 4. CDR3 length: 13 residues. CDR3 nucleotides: TGTGCCAGCAGTTACAGGGGTCGGACTGAAGCTTTCTTT. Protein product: CASSYRGRTEAFF.

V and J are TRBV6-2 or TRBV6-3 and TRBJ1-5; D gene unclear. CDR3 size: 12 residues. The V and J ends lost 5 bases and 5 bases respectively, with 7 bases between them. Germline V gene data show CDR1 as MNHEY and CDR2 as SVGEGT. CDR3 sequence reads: CASSRVYQPQHF. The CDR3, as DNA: TGTGCCAGCAGTCGCGTCTATCAGCCCCAGCATTTT.

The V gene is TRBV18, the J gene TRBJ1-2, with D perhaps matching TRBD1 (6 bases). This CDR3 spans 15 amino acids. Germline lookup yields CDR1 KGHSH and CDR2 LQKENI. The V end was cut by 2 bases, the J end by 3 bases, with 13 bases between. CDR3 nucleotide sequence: TGTGCCAGCTCACCAGCTACTACAGGGTACTATGGCTACACCTTC. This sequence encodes CASSPATTGYYGYTF. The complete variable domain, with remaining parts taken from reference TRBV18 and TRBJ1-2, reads NAGVMQNPRHLVRRRGQEARLRCSPMKGHSHVYWYRQLPEEGLKFMVYLQKENIIDESGMPKERFSAEFPKEGPSILRIQQVVRGDSAAYFCASSPATTGYYGYTFGSGTRLTVV.